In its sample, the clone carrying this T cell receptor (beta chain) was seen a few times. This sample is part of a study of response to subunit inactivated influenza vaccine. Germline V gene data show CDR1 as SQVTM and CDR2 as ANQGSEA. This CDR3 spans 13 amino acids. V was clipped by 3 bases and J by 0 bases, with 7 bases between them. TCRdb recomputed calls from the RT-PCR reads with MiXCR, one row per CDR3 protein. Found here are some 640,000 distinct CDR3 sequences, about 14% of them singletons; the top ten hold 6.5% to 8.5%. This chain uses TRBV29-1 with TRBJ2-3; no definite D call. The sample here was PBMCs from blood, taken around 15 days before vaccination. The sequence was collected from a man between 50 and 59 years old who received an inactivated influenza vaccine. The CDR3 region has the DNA TGCAGCGTTGATCAGGTTAGCACAGATACGCAGTATTTT. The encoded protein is CSVDQVSTDTQYF.